This TCR beta chain stems from a study of TIL therapy for anti-PD-1-resistant metastatic lung cancer. Study summary: By whole-exome sequencing, median non-synonymous tumor mutation burden was less than 1.6 mutations per megabase.

As to time point: pre-treatment sample, taken before nivolumab and TIL therapy. Tumor tissue came from excised metastases, mostly pleural nodules or supraclavicular lymph nodes. As concerns this clone: Its antigen is still unknown.

Notes on the study in general: The cohort had more treatment-naive, never-smoker and oncogene-addicted patients than typical.

Sequencing used immunoSEQ v3. Measured with immunoSEQ multiplex PCR; TCRdb has only the in-frame clones, and not every one. The table has thousands of clones, 65% to 80% seen once. V was pared by 4 bases and J by 4 bases, with 11 bases of the junction left unmatched. This CDR3 region has 16 residues. Germline V lookup: CDR1 SGHNT, CDR2 YYREEE (reference sequence). The origin of this receptor is a person aged 25-85 years with non-small cell lung cancer. The sequencing used tumor tissue, collected at baseline. The V gene is TRBV5-4, the J gene TRBJ2-5; TRBD2 agrees at 9 bases. CDR3 protein: CASSPTGRGGRETQYF. The CDR3 region has the DNA TGTGCCAGCAGCCCTACCGGGCGGGGGGGCAGAGAGACCCAGTACTTC.